This paragraph reports one TCR beta chain. What it binds is not known. This PCR relied on a set of 60 Vbeta primers and 13 Jbeta primers. TCRdb keeps only in-frame clones here, not all; method: immunoSEQ multiplex PCR. The repertoire includes around 120,000 clones, around 76% of them detected once, and approximately 31% sits in the top ten. This sample was included in a study of cytomegalovirus exposure and HLA in healthy donors. V was pared by 1 base and J by 5 bases, with 4 bases of the junction left unmatched. Germline values: CDR1 SGHTA, CDR2 FQGNSA. The CDR3 totals 15 residues. Study outcomes and limitations: The study flagged approximately 180 TCR beta chains as cytomegalovirus-associated. In a later analysis, at a false discovery rate of 0.05, about 15,000 TCR beta sequences were associated with HLA alleles. A missense variant in DCLRE1C was later tied to TCR beta V- and J-gene trimming. TRBV6-2, TRBV6-3 and other indistinguishable V segments were excluded.

The TCR comes from a man in his sixties in good health and CMV-seropositive. The sequencing sample was made of PBMCs. The rearrangement joins TRBV7-2 to TRBJ2-1; 8 nucleotides match TRBD2. DNA for the CDR3: TGTGCCAGCAGCTTAGACAGCGGGGGTAACAATGAGCAGTTCTTC. Amino acid sequence: CASSLDSGGNNEQFF.